This T cell receptor beta chain is drawn from a study of CXCR3-negative and CXCR3-positive naive CD8 T cells. In germline, CDR1 is MDHEN, CDR2 SYDVKM. The CDR3 covers 15 residues. 5' RACE with UMI labels generated the TRB cDNA libraries. Reprocessing the 5' RACE reads, TCRdb reports a single entry for every CDR3 protein and omits DNA. Seen in this sample are 70,000 to 95,000 distinct CDR3 sequences; the ten most common clones hold approximately 1.5%. The origin of this receptor is a human donor in good health. Some clones in this sample may be carry-over from other donors' samples. Sequencing input: naive CXCR3- CD8+ T cells from blood. Subset: CD45RO-CCR7+CD27+CD95- naive CD8+ T cells lacking CXCR3 (TNR3-). The chain employs TRBV28 and TRBJ1-1. This CDR3 reads CASSLQLKMNTEAFF.